What follows describes a single T cell receptor beta chain. It lacks a known antigen. Base qualities are not recorded, but no much larger clone differs from it by a single base. The record originates from a study of shared clonotypes between healthy human individuals (dated by TCRdb to the early 2020s). Background on the whole study: A couple of women and a few men aged 18 to 49 years were included in the cohort. Libraries were prepared and TCR repertoires were sequenced by different laboratories using diverse techniques, in order to increase sequencing depth and limit assay-specific biases. Per donor, three plates each were used for CD4 naive and CD4 memory, two for CD8 naive, and one for CD8 memory. To estimate repertoire size and how much clonotypes are shared between individuals, the study performed deep sequencing of blood TCR repertoires from about five healthy adults. Per donor, leukapheresis produced somewhere between about 0.94 and 9 billion PBMCs.

The donors were healthy, HIV-negative adults with no recently reported acute infections or vaccinations. All donors were Caucasian adults living in Nashville, Tennessee, USA. Magnetic negative selection was used to enrich CD4+ T cells, after which naive cells were positively selected on CD45RA and the negative fraction became the memory subset. After blood collection by leukapheresis, PBMCs were isolated using Ficoll-Histopaque density gradient centrifugation and then cryopreserved in the vapor phase of liquid nitrogen. Purity and quantity of every magnetically sorted T cell population were checked by analytical flow cytometry. Genomic DNA was isolated from each sorted fraction and quantified by UV absorbance on a Nanodrop 2000c. What the study reported, not specific to this receptor: About 5% of naive CD4, around 3.5% of naive CD8, 2.3% of memory CD4, and about 0.4% of memory CD8 clonotypes were shared across a handful of donors. Sampling was restricted to blood, and TCR repertoires in tissue are likely to differ from TCR repertoires in blood. Compared with non-shared clonotypes, the clonotypes found in all four sorted-subset donors had higher generation probabilities. Pairwise subsampling indicated that sequencing depth was expected to affect the degree of clonotype sharing among donors. Rarefaction of sorted-subset datasets indicated incomplete sequencing despite the large sequencing depth. Estimated clonotype richness was generally larger for naive than for memory subsets. The small number of donors limited the genetic and exposure-history diversity represented.

Using the deep immunoSEQ assay, TCR CDR3 regions were amplified from genomic DNA by multiplex PCR. Extracted genomic DNA from each cell subset was distributed evenly across all wells of several immunoSEQ 96-well plates, and each plate was treated as a replicate. For sorted subsets, around 200 ng genomic DNA, equal to 25,000 to 35,000 T cell genomes, was loaded into each replicate PCR. Purified libraries were measured with a Qubit 3.0 fluorometer, size-checked on a Bioanalyzer 2100, and measured again with the KAPA Library Quantification kit. Each immunoSEQ 96-well plate was sequenced on its own single-read 150-cycle Illumina NextSeq 550 flow cell. In the source study's methods: Because only junctional sequences without quality scores were contained in the immunoSEQ output, filtering matching that applied to full-length reads could not be performed. Sequences were annotated with PyIR, a Python wrapper for IgBLAST v1.9, using IMGT germline references to assign V/J genes and CDR3. Reads were filtered out if the reads had weak V/J assignments (E-value above 1e-6), no CDR3, stop codons, out-of-frame junctions, or ambiguous translated residues. A V3J clonotype was defined by an identical inferred V gene, J gene, and CDR3 amino acid sequence. Percentage overlap between repertoires was computed as shared unique clonotypes divided by the size of the smaller repertoire. Richness of each repertoire was evaluated using RTK rarefaction, the Chao1 estimator, and Recon v2.1 estimates of unobserved clonotypes. OLGA was used to compute generation probabilities for all TCRbeta clonotypes that the gDNA method yielded from a few donors. Imported from immuneACCESS, the table was reduced by TCRdb to in-frame sequences with V and J called. These copies leave out some clones; in studies compared against another copy, an unresolved V gene accounts for under half, and the cause of the remainder is not known. V and J calls and clone size come straight from that table; D and trimming were deduced from the DNA. The sample records about 2 million clones, around 95% of which are singletons. 0.1% to 0.15% of the sample rests with the top ten.

Input material: naive CD4+ T cells sorted from blood. Explained via the paper, the cell subset or site label denotes: CD45RA+ positively selected. The receptor's source is a man between 18 and 29 years old in good health.

The CDR3 reads as follows: CASSQSNTEAFF. The base sequence is TGTGCCAGCAGCCAGTCGAACACTGAAGCTTTCTTT. This receptor chain uses TRBV4-2 and TRBJ1-1, with the D gene too uncertain to name. The CDR3 holds 12 amino acids from the cysteine to the phenylalanine. Of the read, only the CDR3 DNA is kept; its 36 bases are in frame from base 1. V is shortened by 3 bases, J by 1 base, and the region joining them spans 3 bases. CDR1 LGHNA and CDR2 YNFKEQ are derived from the germline V gene.